What follows is one T cell receptor beta chain and its context. There are many counts of this clonotype. The antigen it recognizes is unknown. No clone much larger than this one lies a single base away; base qualities are absent. The sample comes from a study of neurological immune-mediated disorders (dated by TCRdb to 2018 to 2020). Background on the whole study: Using UMI-based sequencing, the study compared peripheral blood TCR-beta repertoires from patients with HTLV-I-associated myelopathy (HAM/TSP), patients with multiple sclerosis, and healthy controls. Longitudinal samples, technical triplicates and paired sorted CD4+ and CD8+ T-cell subsets, alongside PBMC samples, were included among the approximately 100 TCR-beta libraries. Longitudinal HAM/TSP and healthy donors were sampled at 3 time-points each (about 3-40 month intervals). Of the 68 subjects in the cohort, some 15 were HAM/TSP patients, about 34 were multiple sclerosis patients, and around 20 were healthy controls. Summary of the overall study and its limitations: TCR clonal expansion was highest in HAM/TSP patients and lowest in MS patients, with MS patients falling below even healthy controls. No identical CDR3 amino acid sequences were shared among expanded clones across subjects, suggesting private TCR-beta repertoires in all groups.

From the cysteine through the phenylalanine, the CDR3 covers 13 amino acids. The retained sequence is limited to the CDR3, 39 bases, with the frame set at the first base. Relative to germline, V is 1 base shorter and J is 3 bases shorter, with 7 bases between their ends. CDR1 and CDR2 were assigned from the germline V gene as SGHTA and FQGNSA. cDNA was synthesized by template-switch 5'RACE using a primer carrying a 10-nucleotide random unique molecular identifier by which each TCR transcript was tagged. Each sequencing run produced over 200 million TCR-beta sequences covering 15-18 subjects. The RNeasy kit was used to extract total RNA. TCR-beta VDJ regions were amplified with primers for the TCR constant region and the 5'RACE anchor, using the KAPA Real-time Library Amplification kit. A first PCR added sample indexes and Illumina adaptors, after which a second PCR increased the library yield. After purification with Ampure beads, the TCR product of roughly 650 bp was size-selected on a 2% E-gel SizeSelection system. Before pooling, libraries had their quality checked on a Bioanalyzer, their concentration measured with Qubit, and their quantity determined with the Kapa Library Quantification kit. An Illumina HiSeq 2500 was used to sequence the libraries paired-end at 2 x 150 bp. To increase sequence diversity, roughly 23-30% phiX was spiked into each library pool. The authors' analysis ran thus. Quality-filtered reads were processed with the UMI-based MiGEC pipeline, and over 90% of raw TCR sequences were removed by the MiGEC pipeline during error correction. IMGT germline references were used for aligning VDJ genes, and each clonotype was defined as a unique CDR3 amino acid sequence together with its V-J genes. Clonal expansion, Shannon diversity and CDR3 relatedness (CalcPairwiseDistances, ClusterSamples) were evaluated with VDJtools, and phylogenetic trees were built with CLCbio workbench. Clones with at least 8 unique UMIs were defined as expanded, with this threshold being based on coefficient-of-variation modelling across technical triplicates. Using fastp trimming at Q25 and MiXCR clonotype assembly, TCRdb reanalyzed the public sequencing data and kept in-frame beta chains. Each entry merges the rows of one CDR3 protein and shows their most common DNA and genes. These V and J calls are TCRdb output, not the study's own analysis. The sample data list roughly 61,000 distinct CDR3 sequences, and about 10% of these were observed just once. The ten largest clones capture about 6.3% of the sample.

This specimen's time point label, per the study, means: longitudinal time-point 1 (baseline). Unsorted PBMC libraries were generated from 2 million PBMCs stored in RNAlater at -80 °C until RNA extraction. Peripheral blood underwent Ficoll-Hypaque density gradient centrifugation to isolate PBMCs, which were then cryopreserved in liquid nitrogen. The chain employs TRBV7-2 and TRBJ2-7; the D gene assignment is ambiguous. The specimen was PBMCs. The clonotype originates from a male donor with HTLV-1-associated myelopathy (HAM/TSP). The encoded CDR3 is CASSLGHYYEQYF. In nucleotide form, the sequence is TGTGCCAGCAGCTTAGGGCACTACTACGAGCAGTACTTC.